A single sample is the source of the 30 T cell receptor beta chains below, sequenced in a study of shared clonotypes between healthy human individuals. The repertoire was sequenced with immunoSEQ multiplex PCR; TCRdb's copy has only in-frame clones and lacks some. Among some 490,000 clones listed, 65% to 85% were seen once. The material sequenced was PBMCs. All receptors come from a woman aged 40 to 50 in good health. Some clones in this sample may be carry-over from other donors' samples.

The chain recombines TRBV7-3 with TRBJ1-4; D not resolved. The CDR3 is 16 residues long. With 5 bases removed from V and 7 bases from J, the gap between germline ends came to 20 bases. Germline CDR1 reads SGHTA; CDR2 reads FQGTGA. The CDR3 sequence is CASSPERAGRIEKLFF. In DNA form, the CDR3 reads TGTGCCAGCAGCCCCGAGAGAGCGGGGAGGATTGAAAAACTGTTTTTT.

This chain joins TRBV4-3 and TRBJ2-1; no firm D call. The CDR3 is 15 residues long. Germline V gene data show CDR1 as LGHNA and CDR2 as YSLEER. V was trimmed by 1 base and J by 0 bases, leaving 7 bases between them. CDR3 sequence: CASSQGQRSYNEQFF. The CDR3, as DNA: TGCGCCAGCAGCCAAGGACAACGCTCCTACAATGAGCAGTTCTTC.

In regard to this clone: A far larger clone is a single base away, which makes a read error likely. The chain carries TRBV28 and TRBJ1-1; 7 bases map to TRBD1. Germline assignment: CDR1 MDHEN and CDR2 SYDVKM. The CDR3 is 13 amino acids. Trimming at V came to 1 base and at J to 10 bases, leaving 6 bases not matched to a gene. CDR3 sequence: CASSLSGTVGAFF. Here the CDR3 DNA reads TGTGCCAGCAGTTTATCCGGGACAGTTGGAGCTTTCTTT.

The chain employs TRBV30 and TRBJ1-2; D is ambiguous. Trimming removed 8 bases at V and 1 base at J, with 14 bases between. The CDR3 sequence is 13 residues long. The germline V gene encodes CDR1 GTSNPN and CDR2 SVGIG (reference sequence). The CDR3 sequence is CAGLGGRNYGYTF. CDR3 coding DNA: TGTGCCGGGCTGGGAGGCCGTAACTATGGCTACACCTTC.

This clone was counted a single time. The chain is built from TRBV27 and TRBJ1-1; perhaps TRBD1 as D (5 bases). Looked up from germline, CDR1 is MNHEY and CDR2 is SMNVEV (reference sequence). The V and J ends lost 0 bases and 10 bases respectively, with 12 bases between them. The CDR3 runs 13 residues. The chain's CDR3 is CASSLSGRVSAFF. The CDR3, as DNA: TGTGCCAGCAGTTTATCCGGCAGGGTCTCAGCTTTCTTT.

This chain uses TRBV28 with TRBJ2-5; D possibly matches TRBD1 or TRBD2 (5 bases each). This CDR3 comprises 15 residues. V dropped 6 bases and J dropped 5 bases, with 19 bases sitting between them. From germline, CDR1 is MDHEN and CDR2 SYDVKM. The CDR3 reads CASRPRVGQRETQYF. The CDR3, as DNA: TGTGCCAGCAGGCCTCGGGTGGGGCAGCGGGAGACCCAGTACTTC.

Here the CDR3 DNA reads TGTGCCAGCAGCTTACGGCGGGGCAGCTCCTACAATGAGCAGTTCTTC. Its translation is CASSLRRGSSYNEQFF. This chain links TRBV7-9 with TRBJ2-1, with a possible D match to TRBD2 (6 bases). The V and J ends lost 2 bases and 0 bases respectively, with 11 bases between them. Looked up from germline, CDR1 is SEHNR and CDR2 is FQNEAQ (reference sequence). This CDR3 region has 16 residues. Full variable domain (outside the CDR3, taken from reference TRBV7-9 and TRBJ2-1): DTGVSQNPRHKITKRGQNVTFRCDPISEHNRLYWYRQTLGQGPEFLTYFQNEAQLEKSRLLSDRFSAERPKGSFSTLEIQRTEQGDSAMYLCASSLRRGSSYNEQFFGPGTRLTVL.

The rearrangement uses TRBV28 and TRBJ2-3, with TRBD2 identical over 15 bases. Per germline, CDR1 MDHEN and CDR2 SYDVKM. With V trimmed by 4 bases and J by 14 bases, 4 bases remained unmatched. CDR3 size: 13 residues. The CDR3 here is CASSSQGLAGGYF. The CDR3 DNA reads as TGTGCCAGCAGTTCCCAGGGACTAGCGGGGGGGTATTTT.

This sequence joins TRBV2 and TRBJ1-1; D is undetermined. The V and J ends lost 3 bases and 2 bases respectively, with 7 bases between them. Germline CDR1 SNHLY, CDR2 FYNNEI. The CDR3 is 13 amino acids. The CDR3 nucleotides are TGTGCCAGCAGTGATTGGGGTAACACTGAAGCTTTCTTT. Its translation is CASSDWGNTEAFF.

The chain recombines TRBV6-1 with TRBJ2-5, with 10 bases lining up with TRBD1. There are 16 residues in the CDR3. Trimming removed 1 base from V and 5 bases from J; junction bases left unmatched: 7. CDR1 is MNHNS, CDR2 SASEGT, per germline. The CDR3 spells CASSEVHGQGGETQYF. The CDR3 DNA sequence: TGTGCCAGCAGTGAAGTTCATGGACAGGGGGGGGAGACCCAGTACTTC.

This clone ranks as medium-sized. This sample also contains other DNA sequences that code for the same CDR3. The chain links TRBV27 to TRBJ1-2, with TRBD1 matching 7 bases. Losses at the gene ends were 4 bases for V and 7 bases for J; bases not matched to a gene: 6. Per the germline V gene, CDR1 is MNHEY and CDR2 is SMNVEV (reference sequence). This CDR3 contains 13 residues. The CDR3 protein is CASSSYRGLGYTF. The DNA of the CDR3 is TGTGCCAGCAGTTCTTACAGGGGACTTGGCTACACCTTC.

V usage is TRBV10-3 and J usage is TRBJ2-1, with 7 bases lining up with TRBD2. The CDR3 is 14 amino acids. J lost 4 bases, V lost 7 bases, and 7 bases had no gene match. Looked up from germline, CDR1 is ENHRY and CDR2 is SYGVKD. The CDR3 region has the DNA TGTGCCATCATGGCAAGCGGGATATACAATGAGCAGTTCTTC. This codes for CAIMASGIYNEQFF.

The rearrangement uses TRBV18 and TRBJ1-1; TRBD1 aligns across 9 bases. The germline CDR1 and CDR2 sequences are KGHSH and LQKENI. Unmatched junction bases numbered 3, after V lost 2 bases and J lost 2 bases. The CDR3 has 15 residues. In DNA form, the CDR3 reads TGTGCCAGCTCACCAAGGACAGGGGATAACACTGAAGCTTTCTTT. Its protein is CASSPRTGDNTEAFF.

For this clone: A read error may produce the germline difference seen at one junction end. The chain couples TRBV7-9 to TRBJ2-7, with a possible D match to TRBD2 (6 bases). This CDR3 comprises 13 residues. Germline V CDR1 and CDR2: SEHNR, FQNEAQ (reference sequence). The CDR3 nucleotides are TGCGCCAGCAGCCAAGGAGGGTACTACGAGCAGTACTTC. This translates into CASSQGGYYEQYF.

A word on this clone: A far larger clone is one nucleotide away, so this likely arose from a read error. This chain links TRBV28 with TRBJ1-5; TRBD2 agrees at 7 bases. Judging by the DNA end, TRBJ2-3 fits better; the J call may be wrong. CDR3 length: 16 amino acids. The germline CDR1 and CDR2 sequences are MDHEN and SYDVKM. As DNA, the CDR3 is TGTGCCAGCTACGGGGCCGGGAGGCAGCACAATCAGCCCCAGTATTTT. Protein: CASYGAGRQHNQPQYF.

The chain recombines TRBV29-1 with TRBJ2-7; D may be TRBD1 or TRBD2 (7 bases each). The germline V gene has CDR1 SQVTM and CDR2 ANQGSEA. V lost 6 bases to trimming and J lost 3 bases, with 12 bases between them. The CDR3 runs 12 residues. The CDR3 bases are TGCAGCGTCTTCAGGGGGGGCTACGAGCAGTACTTC. It yields the protein CSVFRGGYEQYF.

The V call is TRBV7-2, the J call TRBJ1-2, with no clear D. V gave up 5 bases and J gave up 5 bases, with 15 bases separating them. CDR3 length: 14 amino acids. Germline values: CDR1 SGHTA, CDR2 FQGNSA. The CDR3 nucleotides read TGTGCCAGCAGCGGAAGGCTCTCTGGGTATGGCTACACCTTC. Translating it yields CASSGRLSGYGYTF. The full variable domain, with the rest looked up from reference TRBV7-2 and TRBJ1-2, is GAGVSQSPSNKVTEKGKDVELRCDPISGHTALYWYRQSLGQGLEFLIYFQGNSAPDKSGLPSDRFSAERTGGSVSTLTIQRTQQEDSAVYLCASSGRLSGYGYTFGSGTRLTVV.

This clone was seen at least ten times. This chain joins TRBV11-2 and TRBJ2-5; 10 bases are a match to TRBD1. The tail of the sequence fits TRBJ2-7 better, so the J call may be wrong. Germline-derived CDR1 and CDR2 are SGHAT and FQNNGV. The CDR3 loop spans 14 amino acids. The CDR3 loop reads CASSRDRGAYEQYF. The CDR3 DNA reads as TGTGCCAGCAGCCGGGACAGGGGCGCCTACGAGCAGTACTTC.

Notes on this clone: One end of the junction fails to match germline, which may point to a read error. Other DNA sequences in the same sample also yield this CDR3. This chain uses TRBV10-3 with TRBJ2-3; D ambiguous. The CDR3 spans 13 residues. Germline CDR1 reads ENHRY; CDR2 reads SYGVKD. DNA of the CDR3: TGTGCCATCAGCGAGTCCAGCACAGATACGCAGTATTTT. Translated: CAISESSTDTQYF.

This clone was seen repeatedly, ten times or more. Distinct nucleotide sequences in the sample also encode this CDR3. The chain joins TRBV5-1 to TRBJ1-1, with D uncertain. The CDR3 loop spans 15 amino acids. Germline assignment: CDR1 SGHRS and CDR2 YFSETQ. Trimming cost V 4 bases and J 3 bases, with 16 bases left between them. DNA of the CDR3: TGCGCCAGCAGCCCCCTCGGGAATTGGGACACTGAAGCTTTCTTT. As protein: CASSPLGNWDTEAFF.

This clone was recorded once. Only one base separates this from a far larger clonotype, so it likely reflects a read error. The rearrangement uses TRBV4-1 and TRBJ2-4; D may be TRBD1 (5 bases). CDR3 length: 19 amino acids. Germline assignment: CDR1 MGHRA and CDR2 YSYEKL. CDR3 sequence: CASSQGNRFVFSRADIKYF. The CDR3 nucleotides read TGCGCCAGCAGCCAAGGGAATAGGTTTGTCTTTAGCCGGGCGGACATTAAGTACTTC.

The chain is built from TRBV11-3 and TRBJ2-1; 7 nucleotides align to TRBD2. Germline CDR1 SGHNT, CDR2 YENEEA. The CDR3 contains 16 residues. The J segment lost 1 base and the V segment lost 1 base, leaving 4 bases of the junction unmatched. DNA of the CDR3: TGTGCCAGCAGCTTAGGGTCTAGCGGTTCCTACAATGAGCAGTTCTTC. This translates into CASSLGSSGSYNEQFF.

This chain links TRBV27 with TRBJ2-3; TRBD2 matches at 10 bases. Germline V gene sequence: CDR1 MNHEY, CDR2 SMNVEV (reference sequence). The CDR3 runs to 16 residues. The V segment lost 2 bases and the J segment 4 bases; nucleotides outside the gene matches: 6. CDR3 in amino acids: CASSLRTSGGPDTQYF. Here the CDR3 DNA reads TGTGCCAGCAGTTTAAGGACTAGCGGAGGCCCAGATACGCAGTATTTT.

On this clone: A read error is likely here: a far larger clone is one base away. The same CDR3 arises from other DNA sequences in this sample as well. The chain joins TRBV5-1 to TRBJ2-7, with 9 nucleotides matching TRBD1. The CDR3 has 14 amino acids. Germline V CDR1 and CDR2: SGHRS, YFSETQ. CDR3 in amino acids: CASSLGDRDHEQYF. The CDR3 coding sequence is TGCGCTAGCAGCTTGGGGGACAGGGACCACGAGCAGTACTTC.

A single count supports this clone. The rearrangement links TRBV5-1 to TRBJ1-6; TRBD1 matches 7 bases. Trimming at V came to 0 bases and at J to 8 bases, leaving 5 bases not matched to a gene. The CDR3 is made up of 15 amino acids. Germline CDR1 reads SGHRS; CDR2 reads YFSETQ. The DNA of the CDR3 is TGCGCCAGCAGCTTGGCGGGACAGCGGGATTCACCCCTCCACTTT. This codes for CASSLAGQRDSPLHF.

This clone was seen repeatedly, ten times or more. Other DNA sequences in this specimen translate into the identical CDR3. The chain combines TRBV7-2 with TRBJ1-1, with D possibly TRBD1 on 5 matching bases. This CDR3 is 13 amino acids long. Germline CDR1 SGHTA, CDR2 FQGNSA. Trimming took off 7 bases at V and 4 bases at J, with 13 bases between the two ends. Here the CDR3 reads CASKRTGATEAFF. The CDR3 bases are TGTGCCAGCAAAAGAACAGGAGCCACTGAAGCTTTCTTT.

In the case of this clone: This is likely an artifact of a read error, given a far larger clone one base away. The gene calls are TRBV28 and TRBJ2-3; D unclear. The CDR3 has 11 amino acids. CDR1 and CDR2 (germline): MDHEN, SYDVKM. Trimming removed 3 bases at V and 3 bases at J, with 1 base between. CDR3 sequence: CASSLTDTQYF. For the CDR3, the DNA is TGTGCCAGCAGTTTGACAGATACGCAGTATTTT.

This clone was seen a handful of times. V usage is TRBV28 and J usage is TRBJ2-7; D is perhaps TRBD2 (6 bases). This CDR3 is built from 14 residues. Trimming cost V 5 bases and J 7 bases, with 18 bases left between them. Germline values: CDR1 MDHEN, CDR2 SYDVKM. The CDR3 DNA follows: TGTGCCAGCAGTACCACGATCGGGGCGGGGGAGCAGTACTTC. Translation: CASSTTIGAGEQYF. Using reference TRBV28 and TRBJ2-7 for the parts outside the CDR3, the full variable domain is DVKVTQSSRYLVKRTGEKVFLECVQDMDHENMFWYRQDPGLGLRLIYFSYDVKMKEKGDIPEGYSVSREKKERFSLILESASTNQTSMYLCASSTTIGAGEQYFGPGTRLTVT.

The CDR3 DNA reads TGCGCCAGCAGCTTGGCCAGTGTTAGGTCCGAGCAGTACTTC. Translated, it gives CASSLASVRSEQYF. This chain uses TRBV5-1 with TRBJ2-5; the D is unclear. The assigned J gene may be wrong: the sequence end matches TRBJ2-7 better. This CDR3 has 14 amino acids. Germline CDR1 SGHRS, CDR2 YFSETQ.

This clone was seen more than once but under ten times. The CDR3 region is CASSYTGEDYGYTF. In DNA form, the CDR3 reads TGTGCCAGCAGTTACACAGGGGAAGACTATGGCTACACCTTC. V is TRBV2 and J is TRBJ1-2, with 7 bases lining up with TRBD1. Germline V CDR1 and CDR2: SNHLY, FYNNEI. Trimming removed 5 bases from V and 3 bases from J; junction bases left unmatched: 6. The CDR3 contains 14 residues.